Here is one T cell receptor beta chain with its context. Its antigen is still unknown. This sample is part of a study of T cell repertoires in cytomegalovirus infection. TCRdb re-called the reads through MiXCR, storing one row per CDR3 protein. The sample has about 770,000 distinct CDR3 sequences, about 27% seen once. Study-wide findings and caveats: It was HLA-C-restricted CMV-specific TCR beta clonotypes that dominated the response ex vivo. Identification of carriers of CMV plus the relevant HLA was achieved through cumulative public TCR beta family frequency.

The TCR sequence derives from a human donor in good health (CMV status not recorded). Some clones in this sample may be carry-over from other donors' samples. The source material was cultured CD8+ T cells from PBMCs, sampled from culture after CMV antigen stimulation.

The CDR3 region is CASSSPGAERVIQYF. The DNA of the CDR3 is TGTGCCAGCAGCTCCCCCGGGGCCGAGAGGGTAATTCAGTACTTC. The V gene is TRBV7-2, the J gene TRBJ2-4; D possibly matches TRBD1 or TRBD2 (5 bases each). V was shortened by 4 bases and J by 10 bases, with 20 bases between the two germline ends. Germline CDR1 reads SGHTA; CDR2 reads FQGNSA. The CDR3 runs to 15 residues.